The next 15 T cell receptor beta chains were all read from a single sample in a study of shared clonotypes between healthy human individuals. TCRdb's copy holds only in-frame clones and misses some; the assay was immunoSEQ multiplex PCR. The table records about 2,500,000 clones, 90% to 95% of them present only once. The sample comprised naive CD4+ T cells sorted from blood. Subset given: CD45RA+ positively selected. The receptors come from a man in his late teens or twenties in good health.

V and J are TRBV5-1 and TRBJ1-1; 7 bases fit TRBD1. Germline V gene lookup returns CDR1 SGHRS and CDR2 YFSETQ. V was clipped by 4 bases and J by 0 bases; unmatched bases: 6. This CDR3 has 15 amino acids. The CDR3 region is CASSDGTEMNTEAFF. In DNA form, the CDR3 reads TGCGCCAGCAGCGACGGGACAGAGATGAACACTGAAGCTTTCTTT.

V is TRBV4-1 and J is TRBJ2-1; no definite D call. CDR1 and CDR2 from the germline V gene are MGHRA and YSYEKL. This CDR3 has 16 amino acids. V lost 7 bases and J lost 4, with 20 bases in between. The CDR3 sequence: CASTKDGQECYNEQFF. In DNA form, the CDR3 reads TGCGCCAGCACTAAAGATGGGCAGGAGTGTTACAATGAGCAGTTCTTC.

The chain recombines TRBV6-5 with TRBJ2-1, with no clear D. Germline V gene lookup returns CDR1 MNHEY and CDR2 SVGAGI. The CDR3 runs to 15 residues. Between the trimmed V and J ends, which lost 0 bases and 5 bases, there was a span of 11 bases. CDR3: CASSYSGISNNEQFF. The DNA for the CDR3 is TGTGCCAGCAGTTACTCGGGGATCTCAAACAATGAGCAGTTCTTC.

V is TRBV18 and J is TRBJ2-7; D could derive from TRBD1 or TRBD2 (5 bases each). Germline V gene data show CDR1 as KGHSH and CDR2 as LQKENI. The length of the CDR3 is 14 residues. Trimming took 1 base from V and 6 from J, leaving 13 bases between them. The CDR3 reads CASSPLGTGLEQYF. As DNA, the CDR3 is TGTGCCAGCTCACCACTCGGGACGGGGCTCGAGCAGTACTTC. The whole variable domain, filled in from reference TRBV18 and TRBJ2-7, reads NAGVMQNPRHLVRRRGQEARLRCSPMKGHSHVYWYRQLPEEGLKFMVYLQKENIIDESGMPKERFSAEFPKEGPSILRIQQVVRGDSAAYFCASSPLGTGLEQYFGPGTRLTVT.

The chain carries TRBV5-4 and TRBJ1-1, with D unresolved. Germline V gene data show CDR1 as SGHNT and CDR2 as YYREEE (reference sequence). Trimming took 2 bases from V and 6 from J, leaving 14 bases between them. The CDR3 runs 14 residues. CDR3 DNA sequence: TGTGCCAGCAGCTTAATACCCTTGGAGCCTGAAGCTTTCTTT. It yields the protein CASSLIPLEPEAFF.

This chain links TRBV10-3 with TRBJ1-5, with D tentatively TRBD1 (6 bases). Germline V gene lookup returns CDR1 ENHRY and CDR2 SYGVKD. The CDR3 loop spans 17 amino acids. V lost 1 base and J lost 7, with 20 bases in between. The CDR3 here is CAISEFGAQGKGQPQHF. The DNA of the CDR3 is TGTGCCATCAGTGAGTTCGGCGCCCAGGGGAAAGGGCAGCCCCAGCATTTT.

This chain joins TRBV5-1 and TRBJ1-6; 9 bases agree with TRBD1. The CDR3 extends over 16 amino acids. Unmatched junction bases numbered 10, after V lost 4 bases and J lost 8 bases. Germline loops: CDR1 SGHRS, CDR2 YFSETQ. The CDR3 loop is CASSSYRDRDYSPLHF. The DNA of the CDR3 is TGCGCCAGCAGCAGCTACCGGGACAGGGATTATTCACCCCTCCACTTT.

The genes are TRBV9 and TRBJ2-2; D perhaps matches TRBD2 (5 bases). This CDR3 comprises 16 residues. Germline V CDR1 and CDR2: SGDLS, YYNGEE. V lost 0 bases and J lost 6, with 15 bases in between. In nucleotides, the CDR3 is TGTGCCAGCAGCGTAGCCCCAGCGGCCCGGGCCGGGGAGCTGTTTTTT. This gives the protein CASSVAPAARAGELFF.

V usage is TRBV5-1 and J usage is TRBJ1-1; 7 bases match TRBD1. Germline loops: CDR1 SGHRS, CDR2 YFSETQ. CDR3 length equals 14 residues. Trimming cost V 4 bases and J 5 bases; bases outside gene matches: 8. The CDR3 here is CASSRTGERTEAFF. DNA of the CDR3: TGCGCCAGCAGCCGAACAGGGGAAAGGACTGAAGCTTTCTTT.

This chain connects TRBV2 to TRBJ1-6; D gene uncertain. The V end lost 4 bases, the J end lost 8 bases, and 9 bases lay between the germline ends. Germline lookup yields CDR1 SNHLY and CDR2 FYNNEI. This CDR3 comprises 13 residues. The CDR3 is CASSVDGDSPLHF. CDR3 coding DNA: TGTGCCAGCAGTGTGGACGGTGATTCACCCCTCCACTTT.

For the CDR3, the DNA is TGTGCCAGCAGTCTTCGGACAGGGTCAAGTGGCTACACCTTC. Encoded protein: CASSLRTGSSGYTF. The chain has TRBV6-5 and TRBJ1-2; 8 bases map to TRBD1. This CDR3 spans 14 amino acids. Trimming cost V 5 bases and J 7 bases; bases outside gene matches: 9. CDR1 MNHEY and CDR2 SVGAGI come from the germline V gene.

The rearrangement joins TRBV11-2 to TRBJ1-1; D is ambiguous. This CDR3 comprises 15 residues. Trimming pared 2 bases from V and 1 base from J, leaving 11 bases between. Germline CDR1 SGHAT, CDR2 FQNNGV. CDR3 nucleotides: TGTGCCAGCAGCTTATATTGGGTGCCGAACACTGAAGCTTTCTTT. It yields the protein CASSLYWVPNTEAFF.

The genes are TRBV6-6 and TRBJ2-1; no clear D gene. The ends were cut back, 6 bases at V and 7 bases at J, with 10 bases in the middle. The CDR3 has 12 residues. Germline assignment: CDR1 MNHNY and CDR2 SVGAGI (reference sequence). The chain's CDR3 is CASSPSGNEQFF. For the CDR3, the DNA is TGTGCCAGCAGCCCCTCCGGAAATGAGCAGTTCTTC.

This sequence joins TRBV11-2 and TRBJ2-7, with 9 bases fitting TRBD2. CDR1 SGHAT and CDR2 FQNNGV come from the germline V gene. V dropped 3 bases and J dropped 2; count of bases not matched to a gene: 5. This CDR3 region has 15 residues. In DNA form, the CDR3 reads TGTGCCAGCAGCTTCTCTAGCGGGGATGCCTACGAGCAGTACTTC. Protein: CASSFSSGDAYEQYF.

J is TRBJ1-1 and V is TRBV25-1; D gene ambiguous. Trimming removed 2 bases from V and 11 bases from J, with 12 bases in between. The V gene's germline CDR1 is MGHDK and CDR2 SYGVNS. The CDR3 consists of 12 residues. As DNA, the CDR3 is TGTGCCAGCAGTGAAGCGGGCCAGAGGGCTTTCTTT. Protein product: CASSEAGQRAFF.